These 11 T cell receptor beta chains originate from one sample sequenced in a study of blood T cell repertoires in COVID-19. TCRdb's copy holds only in-frame clones and misses some; the assay was immunoSEQ multiplex PCR. This sample yields 65,000 to 75,000 clones, of which roughly 84% are seen a single time; about 4.4% belongs to the top ten. The specimen was peripheral blood. These receptors were collected from a woman in her sixties or seventies with acute or convalescent COVID-19.

V gene TRBV9 combines with J gene TRBJ2-5; 8 bases line up with TRBD1. This CDR3 is 14 amino acids long. Trimming removed 4 bases from V and 5 bases from J; junction bases left unmatched: 7. Germline-derived CDR1 and CDR2 are SGDLS and YYNGEE. CDR3 DNA sequence: TGTGCCAGCAGCCCCCGGACAGGGAGGGAGACCCAGTACTTC. It codes for CASSPRTGRETQYF.

The V call is TRBV11-2, the J call TRBJ2-2; 8 bases match TRBD1. The CDR3 runs to 14 residues. From germline, CDR1 is SGHAT and CDR2 FQNNGV. V lost 6 bases to trimming and J lost 0 bases; unmatched junction nucleotides: 0. The CDR3 nucleotides are TGTGCCAGCAGGGGACAGGCGAACACCGGGGAGCTGTTTTTT. Its protein is CASRGQANTGELFF.

This clone came up once. The chain carries TRBV5-8 and TRBJ2-3; D remains ambiguous. Germline CDR1 is SGHTS and CDR2 is YDEGEE. Trimming took 2 bases from V and 7 from J, leaving 2 bases between them. The CDR3 has 10 residues. In nucleotides, the CDR3 is TGTGCCAGCAGCTTTAATACGCAGTATTTT. It is translated as CASSFNTQYF.

V and J are TRBV6-4 and TRBJ2-1; possibly TRBD2 for D (5 bases). The germline V gene has CDR1 MRHNA and CDR2 SNTAGT. This CDR3 region has 12 residues. Trimming pared 6 bases from V and 10 bases from J, leaving 13 bases between. CDR3 nucleotides: TGTGCCAGCAGCTCCCCGGGCGGGGAGCAGTTCTTC. This gives the protein CASSSPGGEQFF.

V gene TRBV6-1 combines with J gene TRBJ1-2; D is undetermined. Germline assignment: CDR1 MNHNS and CDR2 SASEGT. Between the trimmed V and J ends, which lost 3 bases and 0 bases, there was a span of 8 bases. The CDR3 is 14 residues long. CDR3 bases: TGTGCCAGCAGTGAGGGCCGCACTAACTATGGCTACACCTTC. It encodes CASSEGRTNYGYTF.

This clone has more than one count but fewer than ten. In DNA, the CDR3 is TGTGCCAGCAGCCCGGACTCGAACACCGGGGAGCTGTTTTTT. Its protein is CASSPDSNTGELFF. The gene calls are TRBV7-9 and TRBJ2-2; D possibly corresponds to TRBD2 (5 bases). Germline-derived CDR1 and CDR2 are SEHNR and FQNEAQ (reference sequence). This CDR3 contains 14 residues. Deletions cut 5 bases from V and 0 bases from J, with 7 bases between.

The chain uses TRBV19 and TRBJ1-1, with D tentatively TRBD1 (6 bases). The CDR3 consists of 15 residues. Germline CDR1 is LNHDA and CDR2 is SQIVND (reference sequence). V was pared by 7 bases and J by 0 bases, with 15 bases between. In DNA, the CDR3 is TGTGCCAGTACCCCGGGGGGACATTTGAACACTGAAGCTTTCTTT. This sequence encodes CASTPGGHLNTEAFF.

The rearrangement links TRBV4-2 to TRBJ1-5; D may be TRBD1 (6 bases). V was shortened by 4 bases and J by 3 bases, with 7 bases between the two germline ends. This CDR3 comprises 13 residues. Per the germline V gene, CDR1 is LGHNA and CDR2 is YNFKEQ. Here the CDR3 DNA reads TGTGCCAGCAGCCGGGGGCTCAATCAGCCCCAGCATTTT. Amino acid sequence: CASSRGLNQPQHF.

The chain is built from TRBV7-3 and TRBJ1-1, with D possibly being TRBD1 (5 bases). CDR1 and CDR2 (germline): SGHTA, FQGTGA. The CDR3 runs 15 residues. The V and J ends lost 0 bases and 1 base respectively, with 9 bases between them. Here the CDR3 reads CASSLTGAKNTEAFF. For the CDR3, the DNA is TGTGCCAGCAGCTTAACAGGGGCTAAGAACACTGAAGCTTTCTTT.

V gene TRBV19 combines with J gene TRBJ1-2, with 7 bases matching TRBD1. The V segment lost 10 bases and the J segment 4 bases; nucleotides outside the gene matches: 12. Per germline, CDR1 LNHDA and CDR2 SQIVND (reference sequence). The CDR3 runs 14 residues. The CDR3 protein is CATEEQGGGYGYTF. The CDR3 nucleotides read TGTGCCACCGAAGAGCAGGGGGGAGGCTATGGCTACACCTTC.

The chain combines TRBV6-5 with TRBJ1-6; the D is unclear. V shed 8 bases and J shed 10 bases, with 9 bases lying between them. The CDR3 loop spans 11 amino acids. Germline CDR1 reads MNHEY; CDR2 reads SVGAGI. The CDR3 DNA is TGTGCCAGCGCCAGGTGGTCACCCCTCCACTTT. Protein sequence: CASARWSPLHF.